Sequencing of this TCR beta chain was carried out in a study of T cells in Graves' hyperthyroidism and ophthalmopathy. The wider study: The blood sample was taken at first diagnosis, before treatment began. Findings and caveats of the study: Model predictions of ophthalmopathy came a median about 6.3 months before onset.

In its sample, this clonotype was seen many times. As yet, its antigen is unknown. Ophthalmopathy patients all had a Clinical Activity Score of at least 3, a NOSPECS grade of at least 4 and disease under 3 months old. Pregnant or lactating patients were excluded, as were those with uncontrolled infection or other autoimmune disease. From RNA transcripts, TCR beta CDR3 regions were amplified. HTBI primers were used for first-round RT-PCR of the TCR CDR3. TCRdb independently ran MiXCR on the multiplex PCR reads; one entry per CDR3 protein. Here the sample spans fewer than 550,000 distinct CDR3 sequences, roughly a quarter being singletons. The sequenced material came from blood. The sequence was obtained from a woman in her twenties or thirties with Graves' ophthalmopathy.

For the CDR3, the DNA is TGTGCCAGCAGTTTCGACAGGACGCGAGGTGAAGCTTTCTTT. Protein sequence: CASSFDRTRGEAFF. The chain combines TRBV12-3 or TRBV12-4 with TRBJ1-1; a weak D match, TRBD1 (6 bases). Deletions cut 3 bases from V and 7 bases from J, with 15 bases between. The CDR3 extends over 14 amino acids.